This T cell receptor (beta chain) stems from a study of shared clonotypes between healthy human individuals. Overall study results and limits: What rarefaction showed was incomplete sorted-subset sequencing despite large depth.

This clone was seen just once. The target antigen is unknown. Other DNA sequences in the sample encode the same CDR3. Assay: immunoSEQ multiplex PCR; the TCRdb copy retains only in-frame clones and omits some. The sample has millions of clones; approximately 90% are singletons. Sequenced input: naive CD4+ T cells sorted from blood. Described subset: CD45RA+ positively selected. The sequence came from a man younger than 35 in good health.

The CDR3 bases are TGTGCCAGCAGCTTGGGACAAGCCACAGATACGCAGTATTTT. It yields the protein CASSLGQATDTQYF. This sequence joins TRBV5-8 and TRBJ2-3; no definite D call. The V and J ends lost 0 bases and 2 bases respectively, with 7 bases between them. The CDR3 spans 14 residues. Germline V lookup: CDR1 SGHTS, CDR2 YDEGEE.